The rows below give T cell receptor beta chains drawn from one sample of a study of blood T cell repertoires in COVID-19. TCRdb's copy holds only in-frame clones and misses some; the assay was immunoSEQ multiplex PCR. The data hold 52,000 or so clones, with 85% to 95% observed a single time. The sample consisted of peripheral blood. The receptors were sampled from a man in his fifties or sixties with acute or convalescent COVID-19. The CDR3 runs from the conserved cysteine through the conserved F or W. A D gene is named only where the DNA matches it firmly. Not all rows give a size; the values are once, few, many and, for expanded clones, a class.

V gene	J gene	CDR3 length	clone size	D gene	CDR3 DNA	CDR3 protein
TRBV14	TRBJ2-1	19	NA	TRBD2	TGTGCCAGCAGCCCGCCCCGCAGTCCCGGGACTAGCTCCTACAATGAGCAGTTCTTC	CASSPPRSPGTSSYNEQFF
TRBV7-8	TRBJ2-2	16	once	NA	TGTGCCAGCAGCTTATATGCGGGACTTAACACCGGGGAGCTGTTTTTT	CASSLYAGLNTGELFF
TRBV6-1	TRBJ1-5	15	NA	NA	TGTGCCAGCAGTGAACGGGGGGCGAGCAATCAGCCCCAGCATTTT	CASSERGASNQPQHF
TRBV12-3/TRBV12-4	TRBJ2-5	13	once	NA	TGTGCCAGCAGTTTAGCGGTAGCCGAGACCCAGTACTTC	CASSLAVAETQYF
TRBV5-1	TRBJ2-7	17	NA	TRBD2	TGCGCCAGCAGCTTGGGGGTAGTAGCGGGGAACTCCTACGAGCAGTACTTC	CASSLGVVAGNSYEQYF
TRBV11-2	TRBJ2-7	15	NA	TRBD1	TGTGCCAGCAGCTTCTGGACAGGGACAACGGAAGAGCAGTACTTC	CASSFWTGTTEEQYF
TRBV14	TRBJ1-3	16	NA	TRBD1	TGTGCCAGCAGCCAAGACCAGGGGGCGGCTGGAAACACCATATATTTT	CASSQDQGAAGNTIYF
TRBV5-1	TRBJ1-3	15	once	NA	TGCGCCAGCAGCTTGGACAGGTCGGCAGGAGACACCATATATTTT	CASSLDRSAGDTIYF
TRBV6-2/TRBV6-3	TRBJ1-1	14	NA	TRBD1	TGTGCCAGCAGTGGACAGGGCTTGGTCACTGAAGCTTTCTTT	CASSGQGLVTEAFF
TRBV3-1/TRBV3-2	TRBJ2-6	19	NA	TRBD2	TGTGCCAGCAGCCGGGGACTAGCGGGAGGACTCTCTGGGGCCAACGTCCTGACTTTC	CASSRGLAGGLSGANVLTF
TRBV24-1	TRBJ2-3	15	NA	TRBD1	TGTGCCACCAGTGCCCGGACAGGGGGCGCAGATACGCAGTATTTT	CATSARTGGADTQYF
TRBV5-5	TRBJ1-2	16	NA	NA	TGTGCCAGCAGCATCGGGACAACTCAGATTAACTATGGCTACACCTTC	CASSIGTTQINYGYTF
TRBV5-1	TRBJ2-1	15	NA	NA	TGCGCCAGCACCGTTGGGGGGGCGGCATACAATGAGCAGTTCTTC	CASTVGGAAYNEQFF
TRBV9	TRBJ1-4	15	NA	NA	TGTGCCAGCAGTCGGTCCGGGGCGGGGGGTGAAAAACTGTTTTTT	CASSRSGAGGEKLFF
TRBV27	TRBJ2-7	14	NA	TRBD1	TGTGCCAGCAGTTACCGTCGGACAGGGTACGAGCAGTACTTC	CASSYRRTGYEQYF
TRBV30	TRBJ1-1	16	NA	NA	TGTGCCTGGAGCCCAAAGGCGGCGGTCCGGGAAACTGAAGCTTTCTTT	CAWSPKAAVRETEAFF
TRBV11-2	TRBJ2-5	15	NA	NA	TGTGCCAGCAGCCTCCTCGGACATGATGGAGAGACCCAGTACTTC	CASSLLGHDGETQYF
TRBV19	TRBJ1-5	13	NA	NA	TGTGCCAGTAGTATAGATAGGGGCCAGCCCCAGCATTTT	CASSIDRGQPQHF
TRBV6-1	TRBJ1-3	16	few	TRBD1	TGTGCCAGCAGTGAGTTCGGGACAGGGATTGGAAACACCATATATTTT	CASSEFGTGIGNTIYF
TRBV27	TRBJ2-1	17	NA	TRBD2	TGTGCCAGCAGTTTAAATCCTCTAGCGGGAGTTGTCAATGAGCAGTTCTTC	CASSLNPLAGVVNEQFF
TRBV7-8	TRBJ2-5	15	NA	NA	TGTGCCAGCCTGCCCTGGGAGGTCGGGACGGAGACCCAGTACTTC	CASLPWEVGTETQYF
TRBV19	TRBJ2-1	14	few	NA	TGTGCCAGTAGCACCCCCCGACTAGAATCTGAGCAGTTCTTC	CASSTPRLESEQFF
TRBV13	TRBJ2-1	15	NA	TRBD2	TGTGCCAGCAGCCCGGGACTAGCGGACGCGCGGGTGCAGTTCTTC	CASSPGLADARVQFF
TRBV5-1	TRBJ1-6	17	NA	NA	TGCGCCAGCAGAGAGCGGGCCCCAACTGAGCGCTCTTCACCCCTCCACTTT	CASRERAPTERSSPLHF
TRBV3-1/TRBV3-2	TRBJ2-7	16	NA	TRBD1	TGTGCCAGCAGCCAAGACGGACAGGGGGCAGGATACGAGCAGTACTTC	CASSQDGQGAGYEQYF
TRBV7-9	TRBJ2-3	15	NA	NA	TGTGCCAGCAGCTTAGATATGTTGTTAACAGATACGCAGTATTTT	CASSLDMLLTDTQYF
TRBV18	TRBJ1-2	14	NA	TRBD1	TGTGCCAGCTCAAAGGACAGGGGGGACTATGGCTACACCTTC	CASSKDRGDYGYTF
TRBV12-3/TRBV12-4	TRBJ1-5	12	NA	NA	TGTGCCAGCAGTGTAAGCAATCAGCCCCAGCATTTT	CASSVSNQPQHF
TRBV23-1	TRBJ2-7	19	NA	NA	TGCGCCAGCAGTCAATTATTAAACCAGGGGGGACAGCCGACCTACGAGCAGTACTTC	CASSQLLNQGGQPTYEQYF
TRBV6-4	TRBJ2-7	13	NA	TRBD1	TGTGCCAGCAGTGAACAACAGGGGGGCGAGCAGTACTTC	CASSEQQGGEQYF
TRBV28	TRBJ2-7	15	NA	TRBD2	TGTGCCAGCAGCCGCATCGGGGGGGGGAACTACGAGCAGTACTTC	CASSRIGGGNYEQYF
TRBV5-1	TRBJ2-1	16	NA	NA	TGCGCCAGCAGCTTGTATTGGGGAGGCACCTACAATGAGCAGTTCTTC	CASSLYWGGTYNEQFF
TRBV11-1	TRBJ2-5	15	NA	NA	TGTGCCAGCAGCTTTACGACAGGACTTCAAGAGACCCAGTACTTC	CASSFTTGLQETQYF
TRBV3-1/TRBV3-2	TRBJ2-3	17	NA	TRBD2	TGTGCCAGCAGCCCCGGGACTAGCGGGAGTAGCACAGATACGCAGTATTTT	CASSPGTSGSSTDTQYF
TRBV7-2	TRBJ1-5	15	NA	NA	TGTGCCAGCAGCCAGTGGGGGGAGGGGAGTCAGCCCCAGCATTTT	CASSQWGEGSQPQHF
TRBV7-2	TRBJ1-3	17	NA	TRBD1	TGTGCCAGCAGCTTAGAGGGGACAGCTCACTCTGGAAACACCATATATTTT	CASSLEGTAHSGNTIYF
TRBV27	TRBJ1-1	12	NA	TRBD1	TGTGCCAGCAGTTCGACAGGGGTAGGAGCTTTCTTT	CASSSTGVGAFF
TRBV10-3	TRBJ2-3	14	NA	NA	TGTGCCATCAGTGAGCGGCGGGACACAGATACGCAGTATTTT	CAISERRDTDTQYF
TRBV27	TRBJ2-5	17	NA	TRBD1	TGTGCCAGCACCCCCCAACCGGGACAGGGGGCGTGGGAGACCCAGTACTTC	CASTPQPGQGAWETQYF
TRBV11-2	TRBJ2-1	15	once	NA	TGTGCCAGCAGCGTTAGCGAGGGGGTATTTTATGAGCAGTTCTTC	CASSVSEGVFYEQFF
TRBV11-3	TRBJ1-1	14	NA	TRBD1	TGTGCCAGCCGGGGGACAGTGATGAACACTGAAGCTTTCTTT	CASRGTVMNTEAFF
TRBV11-2	TRBJ1-1	16	NA	TRBD1	TGTGCCAGCAGCCCTTGGGGAGGACAGGGTAGGACTGAAGCTTTCTTT	CASSPWGGQGRTEAFF
TRBV7-5	TRBJ2-1	15	NA	NA	TGTGTCAGAAGCACAAGGACTAGCGGGAATGGTGAGCAGTTCTTC	CVRSTRTSGNGEQFF
TRBV5-6	TRBJ2-5	13	NA	NA	TGTGCCAGCAGCTTGCGACACGAAGAGACCCAGTACTTC	CASSLRHEETQYF